This is a list of T cell receptor beta chains from one sample in a study of OX40 agonist ivuxolimab in advanced cancers. Repertoires were generated with immunoSEQ multiplex PCR, while TCRdb's copy carries only in-frame clones and drops some. The sample records about 61,000 clones, approximately 90% being singletons. The specimen comprised CD4+ or CD8+ T cells sorted from blood, sampled in a trial of the OX40 agonist ivuxolimab. All receptors derive from an adult with an advanced solid tumor such as melanoma, head and neck, liver or kidney cancer. Both conserved end residues are part of each CDR3. Each record gives: V gene, CDR3 length, clone size, J gene, CDR3 protein. Clone size, where shown, is once, few, many, or a class for clones that have expanded.

TRBV21-1	20	.	TRBJ1-6	CASSKGPRSGADCGNSPLHF
TRBV27	13	.	TRBJ2-1	CASSSLTYNEQFF
TRBV9	12	once	TRBJ1-1	CASSVGGTEAFF
TRBV4-2	15	.	TRBJ1-1	CASSLPTGVRTEAFF
TRBV6-5	14	.	TRBJ1-5	CASSPYGGDQPQHF
TRBV6-6	12	.	TRBJ1-2	CASSYSNYGYTF
TRBV18	19	.	TRBJ1-6	CASSQPTGATANYNSPLHF
TRBV5-4	12	.	TRBJ2-7	CASSLTGDEQYF
TRBV29-1	13	.	TRBJ1-1	CSVVEGGSTEAFF
TRBV6-4	15	.	TRBJ2-1	CASSEKAGGNNEQFF
TRBV6-5	12	.	TRBJ2-1	CASSVGANEQFF
TRBV5-1	12	.	TRBJ1-2	CASSGPDYGYTF
TRBV5-5	15	.	TRBJ1-4	CASSADSLRVEKLFF
TRBV4-1	15	.	TRBJ2-1	CASSQLGSSYNEQFF
TRBV6-1	12	.	TRBJ1-1	CAITRGNTEAFF
TRBV11-2	15	.	TRBJ2-1	CASSLGGGPYNEQFF
TRBV27	15	.	TRBJ2-1	CASTVGTSGANEQFF
TRBV7-2	17	.	TRBJ2-5	CASSLFVGQGLGETQYF
TRBV5-4	16	.	TRBJ2-7	CASSFPLAGGGDEQYF
TRBV30	12	.	TRBJ2-5	CAWSGQQETQYF
TRBV10-2	10	.	TRBJ1-1	CASRDTEAFF
TRBV19	14	.	TRBJ1-1	CASSLPGFGTEAFF
TRBV15	12	once	TRBJ2-1	CATSRGGDEQFF
TRBV7-6	14	.	TRBJ2-7	CASSSRDIGYEQYF
TRBV6-5	12	.	TRBJ1-2	CASSSGVDGYTF
TRBV6-1	13	.	TRBJ1-1	CASSETTPTEAFF
TRBV5-1	16	.	TRBJ2-2	CASSLGQGLSAGELFF
TRBV13	13	.	TRBJ2-7	CASSPMGAYEQYF
TRBV7-9	15	.	TRBJ1-5	CASSQGQGGNQPQHF
TRBV2	17	.	TRBJ1-2	CASSGDSGGFVYYGYTF
TRBV5-4	18	.	TRBJ1-2	CASSLQDQLPGKEDGYTF
TRBV6-6	16	.	TRBJ1-4	CASSYSGQGAGEKLFF
TRBV14	13	few	TRBJ1-2	CASSQVKVGGYTF
TRBV7-9	11	.	TRBJ1-1	CASSFGAEAFF
TRBV16	14	.	TRBJ2-2	CASTPEDLGRELFF
TRBV6-4	15	.	TRBJ2-3	CASSGGLGGTDTQYF
TRBV19	12	.	TRBJ1-2	CASRTGQDGYTF
TRBV6-5	13	.	TRBJ1-6	CASGGSYNSPLHF
TRBV27	11	.	TRBJ2-2	CASSNTGELFF
TRBV7-8	15	.	TRBJ2-6	CASSYLSSGANVLTF
TRBV13	12	.	TRBJ2-7	CASSFAPYEQYF
TRBV14	13	once	TRBJ1-2	CASRGFQGYGYTF
TRBV6-1	12	.	TRBJ1-1	CASSVENTEAFF